The 7 T cell receptor beta chains below were found in one sample sequenced in a study of a mutant IDH1 vaccine in newly diagnosed glioma. Time point denoted: week 23, last vaccination. Alongside topical imiquimod, each dose of vaccine comprised 300 ug of mutant IDH1 20-mer peptide. Using immunoSEQ multiplex PCR, the repertoire was profiled, and TCRdb retains in-frame clones only, with some absent. The sample has about 86,000 clones, around 85% seen once. These receptors have no known antigen. The input for sequencing was PBMCs, taken from a glioma patient whose treatment included an IDH1 peptide vaccine. The receptor source for this set is a man aged 30 to 45 with glioma. Some clones in this sample may be carry-over from other donors' samples.

This clone was recorded once. The gene calls are TRBV19 and TRBJ2-7; D perhaps matches TRBD2 (6 bases). Germline CDR1 LNHDA, CDR2 SQIVND (reference sequence). V was shortened by 4 bases and J by 2 bases, with 18 bases between the two germline ends. The CDR3 totals 16 residues. The CDR3 spells CASSSGTPNLAYEQYF. In DNA, the CDR3 is TGTGCCAGTAGTAGCGGGACCCCCAATCTGGCCTACGAGCAGTACTTC.

The rearrangement links TRBV5-4 to TRBJ2-1; 7 bases agree with TRBD1. From germline, CDR1 is SGHNT and CDR2 YYREEE (reference sequence). This CDR3 has 14 amino acids. V lost 4 bases and J lost 8; bases outside the gene matches: 9. CDR3 loop: CASSPLNRGDEQFF. The CDR3 nucleotides read TGTGCCAGCAGCCCCTTAAACAGGGGCGATGAGCAGTTCTTC.

This chain joins TRBV29-1 and TRBJ2-1; 12 bases fit TRBD2. The CDR3 is 15 residues long. V lost 3 bases and J lost 6; bases outside the gene matches: 6. Germline values: CDR1 SQVTM, CDR2 ANQGSEA. This CDR3 is CSVDGGLAGTNEQFF. CDR3 coding DNA: TGCAGCGTTGACGGCGGACTAGCGGGGACCAATGAGCAGTTCTTC.

The chain couples TRBV9 to TRBJ2-7; 9 bases map to TRBD1. From germline, CDR1 is SGDLS and CDR2 YYNGEE. The CDR3 runs to 14 residues. Trimming cost V 1 base and J 3 bases; bases outside gene matches: 2. The CDR3 sequence is CASSVTGQGYEQYF. The CDR3, as DNA: TGTGCCAGCAGCGTAACGGGACAGGGCTACGAGCAGTACTTC.

V gene TRBV20-1 combines with J gene TRBJ1-1; no clear D gene. Trimming removed 7 bases from V and 2 bases from J, with 5 bases in between. There are 10 residues in the CDR3. Germline V lookup: CDR1 DFQATT, CDR2 SNEGSKA (reference sequence). The CDR3 region is CSGGNTEAFF. DNA for the CDR3: TGCAGTGGAGGAAACACTGAAGCTTTCTTT.

This CDR3 is CSVGQGYNEQFF. The CDR3 coding sequence is TGCAGCGTCGGACAAGGGTATAATGAGCAGTTCTTC. The genes are TRBV29-1 and TRBJ2-1, with D perhaps matching TRBD1 (5 bases). There are 12 residues in the CDR3. V was shortened by 6 bases and J by 7 bases, with 13 bases between the two germline ends. Germline loops: CDR1 SQVTM, CDR2 ANQGSEA.

The chain combines TRBV5-1 with TRBJ1-3, with D possibly being TRBD1 (5 bases). The ends were cut back, 0 bases at V and 4 bases at J, with 14 bases in the middle. The CDR3 has 16 amino acids. CDR1 is SGHRS and CDR2 is YFSETQ in the germline V gene. DNA of the CDR3: TGCGCCAGCAGCTTGGCCGGGACCTCTTCGGGAAACACCATATATTTT. Translation: CASSLAGTSSGNTIYF. The complete variable domain, with remaining parts taken from reference TRBV5-1 and TRBJ1-3, reads KAGVTQTPRYLIKTRGQQVTLSCSPISGHRSVSWYQQTPGQGLQFLFEYFSETQRNKGNFPGRFSGRQFSNSRSEMNVSTLELGDSALYLCASSLAGTSSGNTIYFGEGSWLTVV.